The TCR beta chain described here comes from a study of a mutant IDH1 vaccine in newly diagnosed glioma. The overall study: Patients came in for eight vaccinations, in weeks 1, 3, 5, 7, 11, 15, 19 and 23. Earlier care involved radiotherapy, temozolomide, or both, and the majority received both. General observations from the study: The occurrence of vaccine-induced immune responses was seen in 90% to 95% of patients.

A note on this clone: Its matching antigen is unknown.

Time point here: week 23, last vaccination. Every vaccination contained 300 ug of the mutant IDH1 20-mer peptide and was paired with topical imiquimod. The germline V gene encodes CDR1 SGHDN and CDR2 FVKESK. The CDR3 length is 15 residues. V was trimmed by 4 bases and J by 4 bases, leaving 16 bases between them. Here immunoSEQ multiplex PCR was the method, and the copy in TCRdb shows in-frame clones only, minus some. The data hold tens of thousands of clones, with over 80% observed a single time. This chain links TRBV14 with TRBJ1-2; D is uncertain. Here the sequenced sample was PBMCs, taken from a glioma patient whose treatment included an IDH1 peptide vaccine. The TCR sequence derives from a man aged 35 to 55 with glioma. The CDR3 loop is CASSPLTRILYGYTF. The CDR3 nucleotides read TGTGCCAGCAGCCCCCTAACGCGCATTCTCTATGGCTACACCTTC.